The T cell receptor beta chain described here comes from a study of regulatory T cells in long-lasting Graves disease. About this clonotype: Its matching antigen is unknown.

The V gene lost 1 base and the J gene lost 2 bases, with 11 bases spanning the gap. The CDR3 spans 15 residues. Germline values: CDR1 LNHDA, CDR2 SQIVND (reference sequence). With iRepertoire HTBI primers and Arm-PCR of CDR3 regions, TCR beta libraries were built. TCRdb recomputed calls from the multiplex PCR reads with MiXCR, one row per CDR3 protein. This table holds 450,000 or so distinct CDR3 sequences, less than 25% found once. Time point specified: persistent/refractory GD, antithyroid drugs over 5 years with positive TRAb. The TCR library was made from RNA that had been extracted from PBMCs in TRIzol. Patients of an endocrinology department in Xi'an, China, were included. Study-wide points: Persistent disease exhibited a predilection for TRBV28, TRBJ1-2 and TRBJ2-5.

Sequencing was performed on peripheral blood mononuclear cells (PBMCs), taken when the disease was refractory, from a patient treated with antithyroid drugs. This receptor was taken from a female donor with Graves disease. The gene calls are TRBV19 and TRBJ1-2, with TRBD1 as a possible D gene (5 bases). Here the CDR3 reads CASSIAGTENYGYTF. CDR3 in DNA: TGTGCCAGTAGTATAGCAGGGACGGAGAACTATGGCTACACCTTC. Complete variable domain (other parts from reference TRBV19 and TRBJ1-2): DGGITQSPKYLFRKEGQNVTLSCEQNLNHDAMYWYRQDPGQGLRLIYYSQIVNDFQKGDIAEGYSVSREKKESFPLTVTSAQKNPTAFYLCASSIAGTENYGYTFGSGTRLTVV.